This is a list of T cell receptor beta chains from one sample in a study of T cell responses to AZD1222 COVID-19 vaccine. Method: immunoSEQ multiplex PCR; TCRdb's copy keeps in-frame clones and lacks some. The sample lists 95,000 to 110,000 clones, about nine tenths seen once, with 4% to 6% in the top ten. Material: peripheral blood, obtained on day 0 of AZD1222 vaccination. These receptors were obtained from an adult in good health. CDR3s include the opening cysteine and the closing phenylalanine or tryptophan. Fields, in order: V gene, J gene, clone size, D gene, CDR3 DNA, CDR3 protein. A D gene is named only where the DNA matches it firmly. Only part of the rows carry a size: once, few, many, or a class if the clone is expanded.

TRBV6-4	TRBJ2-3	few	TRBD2	TGTGCCAGCAGTGAGAGACTAGCTGGGGCAGATACGCAGTATTTT	CASSERLAGADTQYF
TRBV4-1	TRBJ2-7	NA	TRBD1	TGCGCCAGCAGCCAAGAGTCACAGGGGTATTTTGGCTACGAGCAGTACTTC	CASSQESQGYFGYEQYF
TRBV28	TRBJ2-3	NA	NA	TGTGCCAGCAGTTTAGATGGGGGACATTTT	CASSLDGGHF
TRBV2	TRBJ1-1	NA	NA	TGTGCCAGCAGTGCCTACAGGTTGGGGGATGAAGCTTTCTTT	CASSAYRLGDEAFF
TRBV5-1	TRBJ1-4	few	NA	TGCGCCAGCAGCTTGGAGGGGTTCAATGAAAAACTGTTTTTT	CASSLEGFNEKLFF
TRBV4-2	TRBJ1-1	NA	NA	TGTGCCAGCAGCCAAGACGTCAGGTGGGGGGAGGTCGCTTTCTTT	CASSQDVRWGEVAFF
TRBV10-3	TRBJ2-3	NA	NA	TGTGCCATCTCACGGGGGATCACAGATACGCAGTATTTT	CAISRGITDTQYF
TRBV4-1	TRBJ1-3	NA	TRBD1	TGCGCCAGCAGCCAAGAGGGACAGGTTGGAAACACCATATATTTT	CASSQEGQVGNTIYF
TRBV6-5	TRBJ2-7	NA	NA	TGTGCCAGCAGTTCGGGCCTTCGCTACGAGCAGTACTTC	CASSSGLRYEQYF
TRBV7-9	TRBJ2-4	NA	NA	TGTGCCAGCAGCTTAGCTGGAAACATTCAGTACTTC	CASSLAGNIQYF
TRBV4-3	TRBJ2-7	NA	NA	TGCGCCAGCTCTGAGCGGGTTAGCTCCTACGAGCAGTACTTC	CASSERVSSYEQYF
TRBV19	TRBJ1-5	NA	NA	TGTGCCAGTAGCTGGGCAGGCGGCCTCTATAGCAATCAGCCCCAGCATTTT	CASSWAGGLYSNQPQHF
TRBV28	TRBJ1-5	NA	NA	TGTGCCAGCAGTTTAAATAGAGATCATCAGCCCCAGCATTTT	CASSLNRDHQPQHF
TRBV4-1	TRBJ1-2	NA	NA	TGCGCCAGCAGCCTACAGGACAATTATATACCTTATGGCTACACCTTC	CASSLQDNYIPYGYTF
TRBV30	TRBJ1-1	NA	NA	TGTGCTTGGGGGGGAGGGGACACTGAAGCTTTCTTT	CAWGGGDTEAFF
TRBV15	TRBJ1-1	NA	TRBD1	TGTGCCACCAGCAGAGATCAGGCAGGGGGCAACACTGAAGCTTTCTTT	CATSRDQAGGNTEAFF
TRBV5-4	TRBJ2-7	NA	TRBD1	TGTGCCAGCAGCTCCCGACAGGGAAGAACCTACGAGCAGTACTTC	CASSSRQGRTYEQYF
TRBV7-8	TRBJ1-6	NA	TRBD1	TGTGCCAGCAGCTCACGACCGGGACAGGGTAATTCACCCCTCCACTTT	CASSSRPGQGNSPLHF
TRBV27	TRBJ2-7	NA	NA	TGTGCCAGCAGTATGGGCCGCCGCTACGAGCAGTACTTC	CASSMGRRYEQYF
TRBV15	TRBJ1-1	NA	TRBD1	TGTGCCACCAGCAGAGAGGGAGGGACAGGGCCCACTGAAGCTTTCTTT	CATSREGGTGPTEAFF
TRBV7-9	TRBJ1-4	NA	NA	TGTGCCAGCAGAGTAGGGAATGAAAAACTGTTTTTT	CASRVGNEKLFF
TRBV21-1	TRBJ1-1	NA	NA	TGTGCCAGCATCCAAACCTTGAACACTGAAGCTTTCTTT	CASIQTLNTEAFF
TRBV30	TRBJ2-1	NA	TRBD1	TGTGCCTGGAATAGGGGACGGATTTCGGGACAGGGCACCTACAATGAGCAGTTCTTC	CAWNRGRISGQGTYNEQFF
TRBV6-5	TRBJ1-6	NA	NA	TGTGCCAGCGGGGGCCGAACAGCACCCCTCCACTTT	CASGGRTAPLHF
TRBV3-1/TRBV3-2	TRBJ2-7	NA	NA	TGTGCCAGCAGCCCGTCGGCCGGGACATCAGCCTACGAGCAGTACTTC	CASSPSAGTSAYEQYF
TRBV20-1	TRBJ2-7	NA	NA	TGCAGTGCTCAAAATAACGAGCAGTACTTC	CSAQNNEQYF
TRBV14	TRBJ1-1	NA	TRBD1	TGTGCCAGCAGCCCCTGGGACAGGGGGCGTTGGAATCCCCAAACAACTGAAGCTTTCTTT	CASSPWDRGRWNPQTTEAFF
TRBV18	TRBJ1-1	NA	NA	TGTGCCAGCTCACCACCGCAGGGGATGAACACTGAAGCTTTCTTT	CASSPPQGMNTEAFF
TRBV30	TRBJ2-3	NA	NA	TGTGCCTGGAGGAGTGGAAATACGCAGTATTTT	CAWRSGNTQYF
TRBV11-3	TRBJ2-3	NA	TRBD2	TGTGCCAGTGGTAGCGGGGTCGCAGATACGCAGTATTTT	CASGSGVADTQYF
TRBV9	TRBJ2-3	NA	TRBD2	TGTGCCAGCAGCTTTCAGCGGGGGCATCCTCTGGATACGCAGTATTTT	CASSFQRGHPLDTQYF
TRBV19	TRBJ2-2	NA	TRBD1	TGTGCCAGTAGTCCGGGACAGGGGGCTTTCGGGGAGCTGTTTTTT	CASSPGQGAFGELFF
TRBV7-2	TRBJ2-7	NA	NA	TGTGCCAGCAGGGGGGCTAGCAGCTACGAGCAGTACTTC	CASRGASSYEQYF
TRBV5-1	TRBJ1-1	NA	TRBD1	TGCGCCAGCAGCTTGGCCTTGACAGGGGGAGGGACTGAAGCTTTCTTT	CASSLALTGGGTEAFF
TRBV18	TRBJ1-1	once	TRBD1	TGTGCCAGCTCACGCGGACAGGGGTCCACTGAAGCTTTCTTT	CASSRGQGSTEAFF
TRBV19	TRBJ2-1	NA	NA	TGTGCCAGTAGTATAAAGATCGGCGGGGCCCTTTACAATGAGCAGTTCTTC	CASSIKIGGALYNEQFF
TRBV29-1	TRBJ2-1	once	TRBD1	TGCAGCGTTGAAATGGGACAGGGTTTGAATGAGCAGTTCTTC	CSVEMGQGLNEQFF
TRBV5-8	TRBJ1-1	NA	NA	TGTGCCAGCAGCCGGGGGACCGCCCTTGAAGCTTTCTTT	CASSRGTALEAFF
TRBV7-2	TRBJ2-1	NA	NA	TGTGCCAGCAGCTTAGGCAGAGGACCTTACAATGAGCAGTTCTTC	CASSLGRGPYNEQFF
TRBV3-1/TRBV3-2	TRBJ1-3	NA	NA	TGTGCCAGCAGCCCAAATGTCAGGGATCCTGGAAACACCATATATTTT	CASSPNVRDPGNTIYF
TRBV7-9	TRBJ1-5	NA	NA	TGTGCCAGCAGCTCGCCAGTGGGGCCCCAGCATTTT	CASSSPVGPQHF
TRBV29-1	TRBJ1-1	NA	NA	TGCAGCGGAGAGAGTTCGAACACTGAAGCTTTCTTT	CSGESSNTEAFF
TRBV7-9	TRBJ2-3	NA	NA	TGTGCCAGCAGTTCACAACGGTTGGATACGCAGTATTTT	CASSSQRLDTQYF
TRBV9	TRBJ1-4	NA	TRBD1	TGTGCCAGCAGCGTAGAAGGGGGCGACGAAAAACTGTTTTTT	CASSVEGGDEKLFF